This TCR beta chain was captured by sequencing in a study of cytotoxic CD8 clonotypes in ibrutinib-treated CLL. Study-level information: Response samples were taken after a median roughly twelve months of treatment, range 6 to 36. On average, each sample had roughly 260,000 productive templates and 100,000 or so productive rearrangements. Broader study findings: Clonality increased with ibrutinib response but returned toward baseline at progression. The study found baseline clonality above age-matched healthy donors, tracking circulating CD8+ T-cell counts.

Comments on this clone: Its target is not known.

CDR3 length equals 16 residues. In germline, CDR1 is MNHNS, CDR2 SASEGT. With 3 bases clipped from V and 6 bases from J, the junction kept 7 bases outside the gene matches. Generated by immunoSEQ multiplex PCR, the TCRdb table keeps only in-frame clones and is missing some. This sample yields 150,000 or so clones, of which over 60% are seen a single time; 9.5% to 15% belongs to the top ten. Material: PBMCs, obtained after 12 months of ibrutinib treatment. The chain employs TRBV6-1 and TRBJ2-1; 11 nucleotides line up with TRBD1. The TCR comes from a human donor with chronic lymphocytic leukemia. This CDR3 is CASSELAGTGGNEQFF. The CDR3 coding sequence is TGTGCCAGCAGTGAGTTAGCCGGGACAGGGGGCAATGAGCAGTTCTTC.